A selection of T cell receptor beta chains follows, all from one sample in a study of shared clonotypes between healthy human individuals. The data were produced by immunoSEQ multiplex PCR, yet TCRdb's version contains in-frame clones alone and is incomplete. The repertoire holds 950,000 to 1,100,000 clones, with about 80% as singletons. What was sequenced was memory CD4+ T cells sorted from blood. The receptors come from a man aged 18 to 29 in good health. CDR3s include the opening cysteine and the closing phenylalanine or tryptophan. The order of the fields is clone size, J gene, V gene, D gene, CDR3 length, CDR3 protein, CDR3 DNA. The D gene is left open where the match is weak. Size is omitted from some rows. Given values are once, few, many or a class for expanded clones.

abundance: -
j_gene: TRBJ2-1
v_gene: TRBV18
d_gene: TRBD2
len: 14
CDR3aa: CASSPYGLADEQFF
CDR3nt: TGTGCCAGCTCACCTTACGGACTAGCGGACGAGCAGTTCTTC

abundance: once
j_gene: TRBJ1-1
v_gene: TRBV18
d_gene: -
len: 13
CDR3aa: CASSQKGDTEAFF
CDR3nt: TGTGCCAGCTCACAAAAGGGGGACACTGAAGCTTTCTTT

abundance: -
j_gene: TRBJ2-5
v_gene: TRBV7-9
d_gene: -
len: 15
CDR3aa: CASSTRESSQETQYF
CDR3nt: TGTGCCAGCAGCACGAGGGAGTCGTCCCAAGAGACCCAGTACTTC

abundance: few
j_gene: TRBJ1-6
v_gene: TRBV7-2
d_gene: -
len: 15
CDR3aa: CASSLEGRASSPLHF
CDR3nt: TGTGCCAGCAGCTTAGAGGGCAGGGCAAGTTCACCCCTCCACTTT

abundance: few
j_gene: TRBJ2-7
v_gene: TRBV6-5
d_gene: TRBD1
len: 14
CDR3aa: CASTPPGQGNEQYF
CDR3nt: TGTGCCAGCACCCCCCCGGGACAGGGTAATGAGCAGTACTTC

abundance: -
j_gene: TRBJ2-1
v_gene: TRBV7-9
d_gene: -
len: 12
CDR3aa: CASSSTYNEQFF
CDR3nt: TGTGCCAGCAGCTCGACTTACAATGAGCAGTTCTTC

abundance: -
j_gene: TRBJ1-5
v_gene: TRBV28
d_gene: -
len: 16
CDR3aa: CASSTPRGGSYQPQHF
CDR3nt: TGTGCCAGCAGTACACCCCGGGGCGGATCATATCAGCCCCAGCATTTT

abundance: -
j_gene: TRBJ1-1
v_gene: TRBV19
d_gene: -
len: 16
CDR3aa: CASTLTASGGGTEAFF
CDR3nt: TGTGCCAGTACCCTAACGGCATCGGGCGGGGGCACTGAAGCTTTCTTT

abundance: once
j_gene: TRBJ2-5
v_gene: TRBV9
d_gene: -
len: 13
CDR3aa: CASSRNPQETQYF
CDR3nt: TGTGCCAGCAGCCGGAACCCCCAAGAGACCCAGTACTTC

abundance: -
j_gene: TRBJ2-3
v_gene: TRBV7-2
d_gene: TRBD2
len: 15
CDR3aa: CASSLAAGAVDTQYF
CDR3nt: TGTGCCAGCAGCTTAGCGGCGGGAGCGGTAGATACGCAGTATTTT

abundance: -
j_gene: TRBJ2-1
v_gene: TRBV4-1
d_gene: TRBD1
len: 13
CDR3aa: CASSHDRVREQFF
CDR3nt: TGCGCCAGCAGCCACGACAGGGTCCGGGAGCAGTTCTTC

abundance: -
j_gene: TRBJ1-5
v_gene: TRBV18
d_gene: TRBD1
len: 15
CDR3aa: CASSPGQVDNQPQHF
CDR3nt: TGTGCCAGCTCACCCGGACAGGTCGACAATCAGCCCCAGCATTTT

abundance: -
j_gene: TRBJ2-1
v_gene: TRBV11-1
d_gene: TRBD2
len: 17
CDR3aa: CASSSRASGTTYNEQFF
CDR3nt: TGTGCCAGCAGCTCGCGGGCTAGCGGGACTACTTACAATGAGCAGTTCTTC

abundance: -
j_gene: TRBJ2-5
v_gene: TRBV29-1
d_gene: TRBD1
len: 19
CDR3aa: CSVDRFPSGQGIGRETQYF
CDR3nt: TGCAGCGTTGACCGGTTTCCCTCTGGACAGGGGATTGGTCGGGAGACCCAGTACTTC

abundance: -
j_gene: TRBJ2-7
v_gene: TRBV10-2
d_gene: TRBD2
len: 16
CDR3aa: CASSPRGGGASYEQYF
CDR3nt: TGCGCCAGTTCCCCGAGGGGCGGGGGGGCTTCGTACGAGCAGTACTTC

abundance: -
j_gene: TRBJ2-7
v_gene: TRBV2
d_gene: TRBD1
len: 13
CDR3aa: CASSGDREGEQYF
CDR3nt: TGTGCCAGCAGTGGAGACAGGGAAGGTGAGCAGTACTTC

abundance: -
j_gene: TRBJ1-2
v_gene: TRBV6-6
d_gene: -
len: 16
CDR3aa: CASSSSSAGTIYGYTF
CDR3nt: TGTGCCAGCAGTTCTAGCTCGGCCGGGACAATCTATGGCTACACCTTC

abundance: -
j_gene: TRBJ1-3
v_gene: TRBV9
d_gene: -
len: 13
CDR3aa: CASSIGAGNTIYF
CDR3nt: TGTGCCAGCAGCATCGGGGCTGGAAACACCATATATTTT

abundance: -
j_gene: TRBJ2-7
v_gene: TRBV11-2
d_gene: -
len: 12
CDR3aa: CASSSDRREQYF
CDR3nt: TGTGCCAGCAGCTCCGACAGGCGCGAGCAGTACTTC

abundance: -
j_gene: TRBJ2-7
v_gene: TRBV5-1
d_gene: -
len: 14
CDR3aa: CASSLVGASYEQYF
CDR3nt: TGCGCCAGCAGCTTGGTGGGGGCCTCCTACGAGCAGTACTTC

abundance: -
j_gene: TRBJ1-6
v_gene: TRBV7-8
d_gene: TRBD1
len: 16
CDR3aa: CASSFGQGSYNSPLHF
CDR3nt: TGTGCCAGCAGCTTCGGACAGGGTTCCTATAATTCACCCCTCCACTTT

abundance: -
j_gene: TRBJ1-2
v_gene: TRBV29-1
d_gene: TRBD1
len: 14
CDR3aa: CSVEPNRGDYGYTF
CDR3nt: TGCAGCGTGGAGCCGAACAGGGGGGACTATGGCTACACCTTC

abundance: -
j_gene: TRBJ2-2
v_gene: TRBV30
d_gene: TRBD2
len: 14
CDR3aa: CASPGTKNTGELFF
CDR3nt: TGTGCCTCACCCGGGACTAAGAACACCGGGGAGCTGTTTTTT

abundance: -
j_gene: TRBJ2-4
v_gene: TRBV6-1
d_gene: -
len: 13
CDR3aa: CASSEAGAGIQYF
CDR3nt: TGTGCCAGCAGTGAAGCAGGGGCAGGGATTCAGTACTTC

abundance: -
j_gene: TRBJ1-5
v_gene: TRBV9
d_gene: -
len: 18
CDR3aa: CASSEETDPNYSNQPQHF
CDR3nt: TGTGCCAGCAGCGAGGAGACAGATCCCAATTATAGCAATCAGCCCCAGCATTTT

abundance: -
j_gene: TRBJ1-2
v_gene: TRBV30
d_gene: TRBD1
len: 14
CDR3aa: CAWNGQGANYGYTF
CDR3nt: TGTGCCTGGAACGGACAGGGGGCAAACTATGGCTACACCTTC

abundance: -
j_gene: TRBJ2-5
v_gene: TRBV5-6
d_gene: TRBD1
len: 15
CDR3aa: CASNQEGTGYPTQYF
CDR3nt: TGTGCCAGCAACCAAGAAGGGACAGGGTATCCGACCCAGTACTTC

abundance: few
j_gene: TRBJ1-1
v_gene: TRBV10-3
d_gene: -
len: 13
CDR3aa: CAISESTSDEAFF
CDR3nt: TGTGCCATCAGTGAGTCGACGTCAGATGAAGCTTTCTTT

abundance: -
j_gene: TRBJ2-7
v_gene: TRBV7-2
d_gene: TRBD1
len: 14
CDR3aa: CASSPQGSSYEQYF
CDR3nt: TGTGCCAGCAGCCCACAGGGGAGCTCCTACGAGCAGTACTTC

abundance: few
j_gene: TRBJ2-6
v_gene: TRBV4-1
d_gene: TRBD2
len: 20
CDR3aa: CASSPTATSGGSSGANVLTF
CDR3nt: TGCGCCAGCAGCCCGACAGCCACAAGCGGGGGGTCCTCTGGGGCCAACGTCCTGACTTTC

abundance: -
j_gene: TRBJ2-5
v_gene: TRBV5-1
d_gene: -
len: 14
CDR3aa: CASSLNVYGETQYF
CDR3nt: TGCGCCAGCAGCTTGAACGTATACGGAGAGACCCAGTACTTC

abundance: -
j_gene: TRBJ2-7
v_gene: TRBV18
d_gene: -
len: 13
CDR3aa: CASSQTETYEQYF
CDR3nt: TGTGCCAGCTCACAAACGGAAACCTACGAGCAGTACTTC